These 32 T cell receptor beta chains were all obtained from the same sample, sequenced in a study of blood T cell repertoires in COVID-19. This table comes from immunoSEQ multiplex PCR, and its TCRdb copy is limited to in-frame clones, with some not included. Among about 330,000 clones listed, roughly nine tenths were seen once. The specimen was PBMCs or T cells enriched from blood (not recorded which). Source of these receptors: a woman aged 30 to 39 who had recovered from COVID-19.

The chain uses TRBV7-9 and TRBJ2-5; tentative D call: TRBD2 (6 bases). Trimming left V 4 bases short and J 5 bases short, with 11 bases between. Germline V lookup: CDR1 SEHNR, CDR2 FQNEAQ (reference sequence). The CDR3 extends over 13 amino acids. This CDR3 is CASSYPGEETQYF. The CDR3 DNA sequence: TGTGCCAGCAGCTACCCGGGGGAGGAGACCCAGTACTTC.

CDR3 region: CASSLTSLSPQHF. The CDR3 nucleotides read TGTGCCAGCAGCTTGACTAGTTTAAGCCCCCAGCATTTT. The chain joins TRBV7-9 to TRBJ1-5; the D is unclear. The CDR3 contains 13 residues. CDR1 SEHNR and CDR2 FQNEAQ come from the germline V gene (reference sequence). Trimming stripped 3 bases from V and 10 bases from J, with 13 bases between. Together with reference TRBV7-9 and TRBJ1-5, the CDR3 gives the full variable domain: DTGVSQNPRHKITKRGQNVTFRCDPISEHNRLYWYRQTLGQGPEFLTYFQNEAQLEKSRLLSDRFSAERPKGSFSTLEIQRTEQGDSAMYLCASSLTSLSPQHFGDGTRLSIL.

J is TRBJ1-1 and V is TRBV11-2, with 8 bases matching TRBD1. V lost 2 bases and J lost 8; bases outside the gene matches: 7. Germline assignment: CDR1 SGHAT and CDR2 FQNNGV. This CDR3 is built from 14 residues. CDR3 bases: TGTGCCAGCAGCTTAACCGGGACAGGTCGCGAAGCTTTCTTT. Residues: CASSLTGTGREAFF.

Note on this clone: One end of the junction fails to match germline, which may point to a read error. The genes are TRBV5-1 and TRBJ1-2, with a possible D match to TRBD1 (6 bases). The germline V gene encodes CDR1 SGHRS and CDR2 YFSETQ. There are 12 residues in the CDR3. CDR3 sequence: CASSLSQTGQIF. In DNA form, the CDR3 reads TGCGCCAGCAGCTTGAGCCAAACAGGGCAAATCTTC.

The chain carries TRBV21-1 and TRBJ1-5; the table's D call TRBD1 went unverified against the DNA. TRBV21-1 represents a pseudogene. The CDR3 spans 16 residues. The CDR3 is CASSAGTGDGNQPQHF. The CDR3 DNA sequence: TGTGCCAGCAGCGCCGGGACAGGGGACGGCAATCAGCCCCAGCATTTT.

V is TRBV27 and J is TRBJ1-6, with TRBD1 as a possible D gene (5 bases). The germline CDR1 and CDR2 sequences are MNHEY and SMNVEV (reference sequence). Trimming stripped 6 bases from V and 10 bases from J, with 19 bases between. The CDR3 is 15 residues long. CDR3 bases: TGTGCCAGCAGCGCCCTTGTGGGCGGGGGGTCACCCCTCCACTTT. It encodes CASSALVGGGSPLHF.

The chain combines TRBV5-1 with TRBJ1-1; 7 nucleotides line up with TRBD1. This CDR3 is 13 amino acids long. CDR1 is SGHRS and CDR2 is YFSETQ in the germline V gene. V was pared by 4 bases and J by 1 base, with 1 base of the junction left unmatched. The DNA for the CDR3 is TGCGCCAGCAGCCGGGACAGGAACACTGAAGCTTTCTTT. Its protein product is CASSRDRNTEAFF. The full variable domain, completed using reference TRBV5-1 and TRBJ1-1, is KAGVTQTPRYLIKTRGQQVTLSCSPISGHRSVSWYQQTPGQGLQFLFEYFSETQRNKGNFPGRFSGRQFSNSRSEMNVSTLELGDSALYLCASSRDRNTEAFFGQGTRLTVV.

The J gene is TRBJ2-1, the V gene TRBV19; D not resolved. Germline assignment: CDR1 LNHDA and CDR2 SQIVND (reference sequence). The CDR3 is 15 residues long. Trimming left V 7 bases short and J 1 base short, with 14 bases between. The CDR3 spells CASTRLFGSYNEQFF. CDR3 coding DNA: TGTGCCAGTACCAGACTCTTTGGGTCCTACAATGAGCAGTTCTTC.

The chain employs TRBV5-1 and TRBJ2-7, with TRBD2 matching over 11 bases. The V gene end was trimmed by 0 bases and the J gene end by 6 bases; junction bases not matched to a gene: 8. The germline V gene has CDR1 SGHRS and CDR2 YFSETQ. This CDR3 is built from 16 residues. The CDR3 region has the DNA TGCGCCAGCAGCTTGGCGCTAGCGGGGGGCCGTGGCGAGCAGTACTTC. This translates into CASSLALAGGRGEQYF.

The chain couples TRBV28 to TRBJ2-7, with D possibly being TRBD1 (5 bases). Between the trimmed V and J ends, which lost 10 bases and 2 bases, there was a span of 15 bases. The CDR3 consists of 13 residues. Germline loops: CDR1 MDHEN, CDR2 SYDVKM. Written as DNA, the CDR3 is TGTGCCATACAGGCCCCGGTCACCTACGAGCAGTACTTC. Translated, it gives CAIQAPVTYEQYF.

The chain combines TRBV4-1 with TRBJ2-5; 8 nucleotides line up with TRBD1. CDR3 length equals 13 residues. V was pared by 2 bases and J by 5 bases, with 1 base of the junction left unmatched. Germline V lookup: CDR1 MGHRA, CDR2 YSYEKL. The DNA for the CDR3 is TGCGCCAGCAGCCAACGACAGGGGGAGACCCAGTACTTC. Protein sequence: CASSQRQGETQYF.

This clone was found once. J is TRBJ2-4 and V is TRBV4-3; D might be TRBD1 (5 bases). V dropped 0 bases and J dropped 0 bases, with 9 bases sitting between them. Germline lookup yields CDR1 LGHNA and CDR2 YSLEER. This CDR3 is built from 16 residues. The CDR3 protein is CASSQDDSSAKNIQYF. In DNA form, the CDR3 reads TGCGCCAGCAGCCAAGATGACAGCTCAGCCAAAAACATTCAGTACTTC.

J is TRBJ1-2 and V is TRBV7-9; no definite D call. From germline, CDR1 is SEHNR and CDR2 FQNEAQ (reference sequence). The CDR3 runs 12 residues. V lost 1 base, J lost 6 bases, and 6 bases lay in between. DNA for the CDR3: TGTGCCAGCAGCTTAGGAGTTAATGGCTACACCTTC. Its translation is CASSLGVNGYTF.

CDR3 coding DNA: TGTGCCAGCAGCCAAGATATCGGACTTACCTACGAGCAGTACTTC. It codes for CASSQDIGLTYEQYF. This sequence joins TRBV3-1 (or the pseudogene TRBV3-2) and TRBJ2-7, with a tentative D call TRBD2 (5 bases). V was cut by 0 bases and J by 2 bases, with 11 bases left in between. This CDR3 has 15 residues. Germline CDR1 LGHDT, CDR2 YNNKEL (reference sequence).

The chain recombines TRBV15 with TRBJ2-7; 10 bases line up with TRBD1. Germline lookup yields CDR1 LNHNV and CDR2 YYDKDF (reference sequence). The CDR3 extends over 16 amino acids. With 1 base clipped from V and 6 bases from J, the junction kept 9 bases outside the gene matches. CDR3 loop: CATSRASGTGVGEQYF. The CDR3, as DNA: TGTGCCACCAGCAGAGCATCCGGGACAGGGGTGGGCGAGCAGTACTTC.

The J gene is TRBJ1-2, the V gene TRBV13, with 7 bases matching TRBD1. CDR3 length: 13 residues. V was clipped by 4 bases and J by 3 bases; unmatched bases: 2. Looked up from germline, CDR1 is PRHDT and CDR2 is FYEKMQ (reference sequence). The CDR3 region is CASSSGTDYGYTF. In DNA, the CDR3 is TGTGCCAGCAGCTCCGGGACAGACTATGGCTACACCTTC.

The chain is built from TRBV29-1 and TRBJ1-1; D is uncertain. Per germline, CDR1 SQVTM and CDR2 ANQGSEA. The germline V and J ends were trimmed by 7 bases and 10 bases, with 19 bases remaining between them. The CDR3 spans 12 residues. CDR3 region: CSAADTDRRAFF. CDR3 sequence (DNA): TGCAGCGCCGCCGACACTGATCGAAGAGCTTTCTTT.

V usage is TRBV28 and J usage is TRBJ1-1; 7 bases line up with TRBD1. The CDR3 has 15 amino acids. The V gene's germline CDR1 is MDHEN and CDR2 SYDVKM. V dropped 5 bases and J dropped 5; count of bases not matched to a gene: 11. CDR3 DNA sequence: TGTGCCAGCAGTCCACGACAGGGAGGACTAACTGAAGCTTTCTTT. Its translation is CASSPRQGGLTEAFF.

The chain employs TRBV27 and TRBJ1-1; tentative D call: TRBD1 (5 bases). Trimming took 6 bases from V and 0 from J, leaving 8 bases between them. This CDR3 has 13 residues. The V gene's germline CDR1 is MNHEY and CDR2 SMNVEV (reference sequence). The CDR3 is CASRIRVNTEAFF. Here the CDR3 DNA reads TGTGCCAGCAGGATCAGGGTGAACACTGAAGCTTTCTTT.

The rearrangement uses TRBV11-3 and TRBJ1-1; 8 bases are a match to TRBD1. J was trimmed by 1 base and V by 5 bases; bases with no gene match: 3. CDR3 length: 14 amino acids. CDR1 SGHNT and CDR2 YENEEA come from the germline V gene. The DNA for the CDR3 is TGTGCCAGCAGCCACGGACAGGGGAACACTGAAGCTTTCTTT. It is translated as CASSHGQGNTEAFF.

A word on this clone: One junction end disagrees with the germline gene, perhaps due to a read error. This chain joins TRBV25-1 and TRBJ2-7, with D possibly matching TRBD1 (6 bases). The CDR3 totals 14 residues. Germline V lookup: CDR1 MGHDK, CDR2 SYGVNS. CDR3 bases: TGTGCCAGCAGAGAATCTGGACAGTCCTACGAGCAGTACTTC. This codes for CASRESGQSYEQYF.

Only a few counts were recorded for this clone. The chain recombines TRBV18 with TRBJ1-1; 8 bases match TRBD1. The germline gives CDR1 KGHSH, CDR2 LQKENI. This CDR3 is built from 15 residues. With V trimmed by 2 bases and J by 5 bases, 7 bases remained unmatched. The CDR3 sequence: CASSPSTGEGTEAFF. The CDR3 bases are TGTGCCAGCTCACCATCGACAGGGGAGGGGACTGAAGCTTTCTTT.

This clone was counted a single time. The chain links TRBV7-2 to TRBJ1-5; possibly TRBD1 for D (5 bases). The length of the CDR3 is 13 residues. V gave up 3 bases and J gave up 9 bases, with 12 bases separating them. CDR1 is SGHTA and CDR2 is FQGNSA in the germline V gene. This CDR3 is CASSFTHGGPQHF. The DNA of the CDR3 is TGTGCCAGCAGCTTCACGCACGGGGGGCCCCAGCATTTT.

The chain carries TRBV18 and TRBJ1-5; D gene uncertain. Germline values: CDR1 KGHSH, CDR2 LQKENI. V lost 3 bases and J 0 bases, leaving 12 bases between the germline ends. The length of the CDR3 is 16 residues. The CDR3, as DNA: TGTGCCAGCTCACCCATCATTGCAGATAGCAATCAGCCCCAGCATTTT. Its protein is CASSPIIADSNQPQHF.

This chain links TRBV13 with TRBJ2-7; 8 bases fit TRBD1. The CDR3 extends over 15 amino acids. The V gene's germline CDR1 is PRHDT and CDR2 FYEKMQ (reference sequence). The trim removed 5 bases at V and 1 base at J, leaving 7 bases unmatched. The CDR3 loop is CASSPGTGKSYEQYF. CDR3 nucleotides: TGTGCCAGCAGCCCCGGGACAGGAAAATCCTACGAGCAGTACTTC.

The chain joins TRBV6-6 to TRBJ2-1; possibly TRBD1 for D (6 bases). Germline V gives CDR1 MNHNY, CDR2 SVGAGI (reference sequence). The germline V and J ends were trimmed by 2 bases and 4 bases, with 12 bases remaining between them. The CDR3 contains 15 residues. CDR3 DNA sequence: TGTGCCAGCAGTTACCGGGACATCGCGTACAATGAGCAGTTCTTC. This codes for CASSYRDIAYNEQFF.

The V call is TRBV3-1 (or the pseudogene TRBV3-2), the J call TRBJ1-6; D is perhaps TRBD1 (5 bases). Trimming took off 4 bases at V and 7 bases at J, with 11 bases between the two ends. The germline V gene has CDR1 LGHDT and CDR2 YNNKEL (reference sequence). The CDR3 has 14 residues. CDR3 in DNA: TGTGCCAGCAGCCCGGTGGGGGGAAATTCACCCCTCCACTTT. It specifies CASSPVGGNSPLHF.

In DNA, the CDR3 is TGTGCCACCAGTGACACCATCATGGGGGCCGGGACCGGGGAGCTGTTTTTT. Amino acids: CATSDTIMGAGTGELFF. This rearrangement joins TRBV24-1 to TRBJ2-2; TRBD1 is a possible D gene (6 bases). CDR1 and CDR2 (germline): KGHDR, SFDVKD. Trimming stripped 4 bases from V and 5 bases from J, with 19 bases between. The CDR3 contains 17 residues.

The rearrangement uses TRBV7-9 and TRBJ2-7; no reliable D call. V was cut by 1 base and J by 5 bases, with 15 bases left in between. The CDR3 is made up of 15 amino acids. CDR1 and CDR2 (germline): SEHNR, FQNEAQ (reference sequence). The CDR3 reads CASSLGGSGVHEQYF. The CDR3 nucleotides read TGTGCCAGCAGCTTAGGCGGCAGTGGAGTCCACGAGCAGTACTTC.

The J gene is TRBJ1-1, the V gene TRBV7-9; D call uncertain. The CDR3 length is 12 residues. Germline CDR1 SEHNR, CDR2 FQNEAQ (reference sequence). Trimming stripped 6 bases from V and 4 bases from J, with 9 bases between. As DNA, the CDR3 is TGTGCCAGCAGAGCCGGAGCCACTGAAGCTTTCTTT. It specifies CASRAGATEAFF.

The J gene is TRBJ2-3, the V gene TRBV5-4, with 14 bases fitting TRBD2. The CDR3 covers 19 residues. V lost 4 bases to trimming and J lost 1 base; unmatched junction nucleotides: 11. CDR1 is SGHNT, CDR2 YYREEE, per germline (reference sequence). CDR3 coding DNA: TGTGCCAGCAGCCGAGGACTAGCGGGGGGATGGGAGCGCACAGATACGCAGTATTTT. Translation gives CASSRGLAGGWERTDTQYF. Filled out from reference TRBV5-4 and TRBJ2-3, the complete variable domain reads ETGVTQSPTHLIKTRGQQVTLRCSSQSGHNTVSWYQQALGQGPQFIFQYYREEENGRGNFPPRFSGLQFPNYSSELNVNALELDDSALYLCASSRGLAGGWERTDTQYFGPGTRLTVL.

The rearrangement joins TRBV5-1 to TRBJ2-7; D is perhaps TRBD1 (6 bases). V dropped 0 bases and J dropped 6 bases, with 16 bases sitting between them. The V gene's germline CDR1 is SGHRS and CDR2 YFSETQ. The CDR3 is 15 residues long. CDR3 in amino acids: CASSLAPTGISEQYF. CDR3 in DNA: TGCGCCAGCAGCTTGGCCCCGACAGGAATAAGCGAGCAGTACTTC.